This T cell receptor (beta chain) emerged from a study of blood T cells in healthy people across ages. Across the study: Template switching picked up about one barcoded beta molecule for each two T cells.

Points on this clonotype: Its antigen is unknown.

The use of a sample-barcoded 5' primer and a J-beta primer mix characterized a second PCR of roughly 7 to 12 cycles. TCRdb re-called the 5' RACE reads through MiXCR, storing one row per CDR3 protein. The repertoire includes fewer than 2,000,000 distinct CDR3 sequences, about 35% of them detected once, and 11% sits in the top ten. Whole-study findings and limits: Higher diversity, along with more naive CD4+ cells, distinguished long-lived donors from aged donors.

Looked up from germline, CDR1 is MGHDK and CDR2 is SYGVNS. The CDR3 has 16 residues. The J segment lost 5 bases and the V segment lost 0 bases, leaving 8 bases of the junction unmatched. The genes are TRBV25-1 and TRBJ2-7, with TRBD2 matching over 9 bases. This receptor was obtained from a woman aged 25-40 years in good health. What was sequenced was blood. Here the CDR3 DNA reads TGTGCCAGCAGTGAATACTTGTCTAGCGGGGCCGACGAGCAGTACTTC. It translates to CASSEYLSSGADEQYF.